The 21 T cell receptor beta chains presented below share a single source sample, sequenced in a study of a mutant IDH1 vaccine in newly diagnosed glioma. Data came from immunoSEQ multiplex PCR; TCRdb stores just in-frame clones and leaves some out. Here the sample spans around 25,000 clones, roughly two thirds being singletons. The time point denotes: week 11, during vaccination. The investigators gave 300 ug of mutant IDH1 20-mer peptide in each vaccine dose, together with topical imiquimod. The antigens of these receptors remain unknown. This specimen was peripheral blood mononuclear cells (PBMCs), taken from a glioma patient whose treatment included an IDH1 peptide vaccine. The receptors shown here come from a man between 18 and 29 years old with glioma. Some clones in this sample may be carry-over from other donors' samples.

In this sample, this clone turned up a few times. The chain uses TRBV5-1 and TRBJ2-7, with 7 positions matching TRBD1. The germline V gene encodes CDR1 SGHRS and CDR2 YFSETQ. V was pared by 4 bases and J by 6 bases, with 4 bases of the junction left unmatched. The CDR3 has 12 residues. This CDR3 reads CASSQTGVEQYF. For the CDR3, the DNA is TGCGCCAGCAGCCAAACAGGGGTCGAGCAGTACTTC.

For the CDR3, the DNA is TGCAGCGTTGAGATCTGGTGGGCTGGCTACACCTTC. Amino acid sequence: CSVEIWWAGYTF. The gene calls are TRBV29-1 and TRBJ1-2; D not certain. The germline V gene encodes CDR1 SQVTM and CDR2 ANQGSEA. The CDR3 extends over 12 amino acids. The V end was cut by 3 bases, the J end by 7 bases, with 12 bases between. The variable domain in full, completed from reference TRBV29-1 and TRBJ1-2, reads SAVISQKPSRDICQRGTSLTIQCQVDSQVTMMFWYRQQPGQSLTLIATANQGSEATYESGFVIDKFPISRPNLTFSTLTVSNMSPEDSSIYLCSVEIWWAGYTFGSGTRLTVV.

This clone was found a few times. The V gene is TRBV11-2, the J gene TRBJ1-3; possibly TRBD1 for D (5 bases). The CDR3 totals 19 residues. The ends were cut back, 1 base at V and 1 base at J, with 20 bases in the middle. CDR1 is SGHAT and CDR2 is FQNNGV in the germline V gene. The CDR3 region has the DNA TGTGCCAGCAGCTTAGCCTCGTGGGTGGGGGATGGATCTGGAAACACCATATATTTT. This gives the protein CASSLASWVGDGSGNTIYF.

The chain uses TRBV5-1 and TRBJ1-1; D remains ambiguous. In germline, CDR1 is SGHRS, CDR2 YFSETQ. The CDR3 covers 16 residues. The V and J ends lost 0 bases and 6 bases respectively, with 18 bases between them. CDR3 bases: TGCGCCAGCAGCTTGGCAAATCAGGTCCGGGTCGCTGAAGCTTTCTTT. This encodes CASSLANQVRVAEAFF.

To note about this clone: The junction and the germline gene differ at one end; a read error may be behind it. The chain couples TRBV7-7 to TRBJ1-1; no clear D. The CDR3 runs to 15 residues. Germline V gene data show CDR1 as SSHAT and CDR2 as FNYEAQ (reference sequence). This chain's CDR3 is CASSSETQFHTEAFF. For the CDR3, the DNA is TGTGCTAGCAGCTCCGAGACACAGTTTCACACTGAAGCTTTCTTT. The full variable domain, rest sourced from reference TRBV7-7 and TRBJ1-1, is GAGVSQSPRYKVTKRGQDVTLRCDPISSHATLYWYQQALGQGPEFLTYFNYEAQPDKSGLPSDRFSAERPEGSISTLTIQRTEQRDSAMYRCASSSETQFHTEAFFGQGTRLTVV.

The chain is built from TRBV5-1 and TRBJ1-1; 12 nucleotides agree with TRBD1. The trim removed 4 bases at V and 5 bases at J, leaving 6 bases unmatched. Looked up from germline, CDR1 is SGHRS and CDR2 is YFSETQ. CDR3 length: 15 residues. For the CDR3, the DNA is TGCGCCAGCAGCGGGACAGGGGGCGCTTATACTGAAGCTTTCTTT. Encoded protein: CASSGTGGAYTEAFF.

The CDR3 DNA sequence: TGTGCCAGCACAGGATGGGGGGAGCAGTTCTTC. Translation: CASTGWGEQFF. The V gene is TRBV2, the J gene TRBJ2-1; D could derive from TRBD1 or TRBD2 (5 bases each). This CDR3 contains 11 residues. V was clipped by 7 bases and J by 10 bases, with 11 bases between them. Germline values: CDR1 SNHLY, CDR2 FYNNEI.

This chain uses TRBV4-1 with TRBJ1-3; weak D call: TRBD1 (5 bases). The V gene's germline CDR1 is MGHRA and CDR2 YSYEKL. V gave up 3 bases and J gave up 2 bases, with 14 bases separating them. The length of the CDR3 is 16 residues. This CDR3 reads CASSQIIGGAGNTIYF. CDR3 in DNA: TGCGCCAGCAGCCAGATAATCGGGGGTGCTGGAAACACCATATATTTT.

There are a few counts of this clone. The V call is TRBV28, the J call TRBJ1-5; D perhaps matches TRBD1 (5 bases). The CDR3 runs to 13 residues. Trimming removed 5 bases from V and 1 base from J, with 6 bases in between. Germline loops: CDR1 MDHEN, CDR2 SYDVKM. As DNA, the CDR3 is TGTGCCAGCAGTCGGGACAGCAATCAGCCCCAGCATTTT. Protein product: CASSRDSNQPQHF.

The rearrangement uses TRBV30 and TRBJ1-2; maybe TRBD1 (5 bases). Germline CDR1 GTSNPN, CDR2 SVGIG (reference sequence). The CDR3 length is 13 residues. V gave up 4 bases and J gave up 4 bases, with 13 bases separating them. The CDR3 bases are TGTGCCTGGATTTGGGGGGGAGGCTATGGCTACACCTTC. Translating it yields CAWIWGGGYGYTF.

V is TRBV6-5 and J is TRBJ1-2; D unresolved. Germline assignment: CDR1 MNHEY and CDR2 SVGAGI. The CDR3 sequence is 12 residues long. V gave up 5 bases and J gave up 7 bases, with 11 bases separating them. CDR3 loop: CASSPGLGGYTF. Written as DNA, the CDR3 is TGTGCCAGCAGTCCCGGTTTAGGTGGCTACACCTTC.

This chain links TRBV2 with TRBJ2-2; D is perhaps TRBD1 (6 bases). The CDR3 runs 14 residues. From germline, CDR1 is SNHLY and CDR2 FYNNEI. Trimming cost V 6 bases and J 3 bases, with 11 bases left between them. The CDR3 region is CASSEDSYTGELFF. CDR3 sequence (DNA): TGTGCCAGCAGCGAGGACAGTTACACCGGGGAGCTGTTTTTT.

This sequence joins TRBV7-6 and TRBJ1-3; D is unclear. Germline-derived CDR1 and CDR2 are SGHVS and FNYEAQ. The CDR3 sequence is 15 residues long. V was trimmed by 2 bases and J by 4 bases, leaving 12 bases between them. DNA for the CDR3: TGTGCCAGCAGCTTATTTACCCAGGCGGGAAACACCATATATTTT. Residues: CASSLFTQAGNTIYF.

The chain is built from TRBV6-1 and TRBJ1-1, with a possible D match to TRBD1 (5 bases). In germline, CDR1 is MNHNS, CDR2 SASEGT. The CDR3 is 15 residues long. Trimming removed 3 bases from V and 4 bases from J, with 15 bases in between. Written as DNA, the CDR3 is TGTGCCAGCAGTGACTGGGGGGTTCGTGGCACTGAAGCTTTCTTT. As protein: CASSDWGVRGTEAFF.

The DNA of the CDR3 is TGTGCCTGGAGTTCAACGACGGGATACTATGGCTACACCTTC. Protein sequence: CAWSSTTGYYGYTF. This sequence joins TRBV30 and TRBJ1-2; D gene ambiguous. The CDR3 is made up of 14 amino acids. Germline CDR1 is GTSNPN and CDR2 is SVGIG (reference sequence). V was clipped by 2 bases and J by 3 bases, with 13 bases between them.

CDR3 DNA: TGTGCCAGCTGCAGGGCAGAAACTGAAAAACTGTTTTTT. It translates to CASCRAETEKLFF. The V call is TRBV2, the J call TRBJ1-4; D is perhaps TRBD1 (5 bases). Germline V lookup: CDR1 SNHLY, CDR2 FYNNEI. The CDR3 runs 13 residues. Trimming left V 8 bases short and J 7 bases short, with 14 bases between.

The chain carries TRBV11-2 and TRBJ1-1; maybe TRBD1 (6 bases). Germline CDR1 and CDR2: SGHAT and FQNNGV. The CDR3 is 15 amino acids. The V end lost 1 base, the J end lost 3 bases, and 12 bases lay between the germline ends. CDR3 protein: CASSLARGWDTEAFF. The CDR3 DNA is TGTGCCAGCAGCTTAGCGAGGGGGTGGGACACTGAAGCTTTCTTT.

The genes are TRBV6-5 and TRBJ1-2; D call uncertain. Looked up from germline, CDR1 is MNHEY and CDR2 is SVGAGI. The CDR3 is made up of 14 amino acids. Trimming removed 0 bases from V and 3 bases from J, with 8 bases in between. CDR3 nucleotide sequence: TGTGCCAGCAGTTACTCGTCCATGGACTATGGCTACACCTTC. Amino acid sequence: CASSYSSMDYGYTF.

This chain joins TRBV30 and TRBJ2-7; D may be TRBD1 (6 bases). CDR1 is GTSNPN and CDR2 is SVGIG in the germline V gene (reference sequence). The CDR3 has 13 amino acids. Trimming pared 1 base from V and 6 bases from J, leaving 13 bases between. CDR3 DNA sequence: TGTGCCTGGAGTGCCCAACAGGGCGCCGAGCAGTACTTC. This sequence encodes CAWSAQQGAEQYF.

The chain links TRBV30 to TRBJ1-2, with D unresolved. The V gene's germline CDR1 is GTSNPN and CDR2 SVGIG (reference sequence). V was trimmed by 5 bases and J by 7 bases, leaving 26 bases between them. The CDR3 runs 16 residues. The DNA for the CDR3 is TGTGCCTGGGCGCCTCCCGACATGGGATCCCTCCCTGGCTACACCTTC. It encodes CAWAPPDMGSLPGYTF.

This clone was seen only a few times. The chain carries TRBV27 and TRBJ1-4; 9 nucleotides line up with TRBD1. The ends lost 6 bases at V and 4 bases at J; junction bases unmatched: 6. The CDR3 loop spans 15 amino acids. The germline V gene has CDR1 MNHEY and CDR2 SMNVEV (reference sequence). The CDR3 nucleotides are TGTGCCAGCAGGAACAGGGGGCTGGGTAATGAAAAACTGTTTTTT. It yields the protein CASRNRGLGNEKLFF.